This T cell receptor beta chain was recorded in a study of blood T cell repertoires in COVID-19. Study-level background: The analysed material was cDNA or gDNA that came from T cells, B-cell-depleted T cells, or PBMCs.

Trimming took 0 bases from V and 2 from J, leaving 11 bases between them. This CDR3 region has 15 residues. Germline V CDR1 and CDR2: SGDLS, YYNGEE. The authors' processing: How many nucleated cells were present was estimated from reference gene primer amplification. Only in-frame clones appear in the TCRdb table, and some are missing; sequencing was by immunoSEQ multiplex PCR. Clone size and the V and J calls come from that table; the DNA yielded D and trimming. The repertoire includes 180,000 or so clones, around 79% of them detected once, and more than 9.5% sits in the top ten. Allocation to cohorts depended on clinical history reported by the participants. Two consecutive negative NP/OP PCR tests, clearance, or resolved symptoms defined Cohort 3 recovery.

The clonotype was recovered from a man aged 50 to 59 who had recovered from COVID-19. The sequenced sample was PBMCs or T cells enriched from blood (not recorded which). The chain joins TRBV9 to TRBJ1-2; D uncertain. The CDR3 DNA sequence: TGTGCCAGCAGCGTAGATCGTGTTATGAACTATGGCTACACCTTC. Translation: CASSVDRVMNYGYTF.